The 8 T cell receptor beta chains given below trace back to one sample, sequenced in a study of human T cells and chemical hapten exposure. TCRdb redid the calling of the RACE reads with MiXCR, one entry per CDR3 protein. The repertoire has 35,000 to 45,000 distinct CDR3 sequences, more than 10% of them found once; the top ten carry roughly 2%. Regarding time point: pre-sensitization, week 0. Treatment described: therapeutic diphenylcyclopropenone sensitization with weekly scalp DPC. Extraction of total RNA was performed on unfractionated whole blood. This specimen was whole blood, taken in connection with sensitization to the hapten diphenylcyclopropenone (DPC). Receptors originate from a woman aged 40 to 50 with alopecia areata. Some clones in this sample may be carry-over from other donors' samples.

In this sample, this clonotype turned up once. This CDR3 reads CASSQGTGITYEQYF. In DNA, the CDR3 is TGCGCCAGCAGCCAGGGGACAGGGATTACGTACGAGCAGTACTTC. V is TRBV4-1 and J is TRBJ2-7, with 9 bases aligning to TRBD1. Trimming took 3 bases from V and 4 from J; bases not matched to a gene: 7. Germline V CDR1 and CDR2: MGHRA, YSYEKL. The CDR3 has 15 residues.

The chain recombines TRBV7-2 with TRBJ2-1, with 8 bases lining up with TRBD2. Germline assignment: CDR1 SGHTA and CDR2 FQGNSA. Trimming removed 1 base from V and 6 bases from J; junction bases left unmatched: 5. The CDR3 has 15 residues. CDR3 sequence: CASSLGLAGPNEQFF. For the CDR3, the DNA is TGTGCCAGCAGCTTAGGGTTAGCGGGGCCCAATGAGCAGTTCTTC. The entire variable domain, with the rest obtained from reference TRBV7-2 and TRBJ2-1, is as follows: GAGVSQSPSNKVTEKGKDVELRCDPISGHTALYWYRQSLGQGLEFLIYFQGNSAPDKSGLPSDRFSAERTGGSVSTLTIQRTQQEDSAVYLCASSLGLAGPNEQFFGPGTRLTVL.

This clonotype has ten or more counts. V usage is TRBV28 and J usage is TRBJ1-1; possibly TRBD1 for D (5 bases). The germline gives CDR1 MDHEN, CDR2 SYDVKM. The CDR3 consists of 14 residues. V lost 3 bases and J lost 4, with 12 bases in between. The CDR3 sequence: CASSLHGAVTEAFF. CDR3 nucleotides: TGTGCCAGCAGTTTGCATGGGGCTGTCACTGAAGCTTTCTTT.

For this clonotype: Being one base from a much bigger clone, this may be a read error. The DNA for the CDR3 is TGTGCCAGCAGCCACGGGGAAGGCAACGAGCAGTACTTC. Translated, it gives CASSHGEGNEQYF. The chain carries TRBV7-6 and TRBJ2-7; a possible D gene is TRBD2 (5 bases). V lost 5 bases to trimming and J lost 5 bases, with 13 bases between them. Germline loops: CDR1 SGHVS, CDR2 FNYEAQ. The CDR3 has 13 residues.

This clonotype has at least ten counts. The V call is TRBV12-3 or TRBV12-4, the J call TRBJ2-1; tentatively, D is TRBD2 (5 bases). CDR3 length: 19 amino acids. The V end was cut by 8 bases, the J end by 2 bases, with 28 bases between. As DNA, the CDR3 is TGTGCCAGCGGACGACGTGCAGCCGGGGTCATGTCTACCTACAATGAGCAGTTCTTC. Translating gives CASGRRAAGVMSTYNEQFF.

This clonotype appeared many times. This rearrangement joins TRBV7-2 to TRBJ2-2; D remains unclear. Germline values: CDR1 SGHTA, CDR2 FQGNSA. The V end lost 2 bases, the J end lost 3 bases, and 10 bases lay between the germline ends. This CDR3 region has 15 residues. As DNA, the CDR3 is TGTGCCAGCAGCTTATTGTCCTCACACACCGGGGAGCTGTTTTTT. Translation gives CASSLLSSHTGELFF.

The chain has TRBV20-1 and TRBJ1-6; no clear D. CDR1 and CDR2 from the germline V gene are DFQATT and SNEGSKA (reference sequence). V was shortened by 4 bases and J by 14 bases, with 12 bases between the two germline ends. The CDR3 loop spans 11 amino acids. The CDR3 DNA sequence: TGCAGTGCTAAAGCCGGGGAGGCCCTCCACTTT. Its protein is CSAKAGEALHF.

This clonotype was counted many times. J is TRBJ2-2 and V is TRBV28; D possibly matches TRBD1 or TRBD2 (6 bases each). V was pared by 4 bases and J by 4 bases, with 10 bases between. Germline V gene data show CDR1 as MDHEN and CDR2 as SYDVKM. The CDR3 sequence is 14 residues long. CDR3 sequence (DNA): TGTGCCAGCAGTTGGGGGGCGCTCACCGGGGAGCTGTTTTTT. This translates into CASSWGALTGELFF.